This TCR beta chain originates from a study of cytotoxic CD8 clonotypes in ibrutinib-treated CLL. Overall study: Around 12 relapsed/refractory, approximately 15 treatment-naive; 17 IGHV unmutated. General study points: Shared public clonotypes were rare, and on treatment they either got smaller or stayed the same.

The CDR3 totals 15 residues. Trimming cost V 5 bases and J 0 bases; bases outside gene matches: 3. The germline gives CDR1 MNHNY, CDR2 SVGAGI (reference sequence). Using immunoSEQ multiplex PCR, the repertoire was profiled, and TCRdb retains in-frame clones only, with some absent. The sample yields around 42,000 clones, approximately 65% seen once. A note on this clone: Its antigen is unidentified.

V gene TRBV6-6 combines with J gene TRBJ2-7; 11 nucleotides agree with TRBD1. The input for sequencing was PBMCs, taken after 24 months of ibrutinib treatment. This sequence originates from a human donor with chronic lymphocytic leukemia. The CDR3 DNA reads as TGTGCCAGCAGTAGGACAGGGGGCCCCTCCTACGAGCAGTACTTC. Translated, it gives CASSRTGGPSYEQYF.